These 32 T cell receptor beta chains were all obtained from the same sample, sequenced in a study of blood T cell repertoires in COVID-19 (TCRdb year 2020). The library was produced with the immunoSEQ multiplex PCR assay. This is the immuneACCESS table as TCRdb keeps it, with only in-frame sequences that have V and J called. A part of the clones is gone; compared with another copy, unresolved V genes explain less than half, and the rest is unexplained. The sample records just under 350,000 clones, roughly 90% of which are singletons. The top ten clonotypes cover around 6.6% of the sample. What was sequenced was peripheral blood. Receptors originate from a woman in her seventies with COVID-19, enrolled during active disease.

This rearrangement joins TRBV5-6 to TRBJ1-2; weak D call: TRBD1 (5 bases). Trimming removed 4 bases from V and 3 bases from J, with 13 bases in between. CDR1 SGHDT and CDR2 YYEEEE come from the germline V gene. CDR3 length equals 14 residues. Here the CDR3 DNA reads TGTGCCAGCAGCCCCGGGGGATCGGACTATGGCTACACCTTC. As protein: CASSPGGSDYGYTF.

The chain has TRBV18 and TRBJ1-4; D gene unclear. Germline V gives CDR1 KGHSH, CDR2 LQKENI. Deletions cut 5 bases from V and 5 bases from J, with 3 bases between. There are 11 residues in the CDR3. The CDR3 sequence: CASSENEKLFF. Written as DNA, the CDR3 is TGTGCCAGCTCAGAGAATGAAAAACTGTTTTTT.

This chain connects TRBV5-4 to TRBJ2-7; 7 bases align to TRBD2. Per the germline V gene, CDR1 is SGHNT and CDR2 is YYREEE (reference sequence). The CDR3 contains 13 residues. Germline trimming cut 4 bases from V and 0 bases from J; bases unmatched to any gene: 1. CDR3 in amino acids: CASSGGGSYEQYF. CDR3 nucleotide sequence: TGTGCCAGCAGCGGGGGGGGCTCCTACGAGCAGTACTTC.

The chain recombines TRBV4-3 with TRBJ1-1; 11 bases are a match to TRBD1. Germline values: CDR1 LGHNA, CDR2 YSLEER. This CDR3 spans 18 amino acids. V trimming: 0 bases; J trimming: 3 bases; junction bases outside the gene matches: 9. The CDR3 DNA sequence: TGCGCCAGCAGCCAAGATAGGGACAGGGGGGTAAGATACACTGAAGCTTTCTTT. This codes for CASSQDRDRGVRYTEAFF.

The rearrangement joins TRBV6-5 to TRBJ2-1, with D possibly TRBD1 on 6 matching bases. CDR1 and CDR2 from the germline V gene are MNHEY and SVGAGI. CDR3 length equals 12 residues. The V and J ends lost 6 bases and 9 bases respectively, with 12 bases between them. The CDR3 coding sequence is TGTGCCAGCAGCATACAGGGTGGTGAGCAGTTCTTC. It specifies CASSIQGGEQFF.

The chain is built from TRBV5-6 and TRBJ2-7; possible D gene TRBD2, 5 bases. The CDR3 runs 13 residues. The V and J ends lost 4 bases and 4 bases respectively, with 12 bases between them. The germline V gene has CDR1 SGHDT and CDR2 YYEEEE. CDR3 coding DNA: TGTGCCAGCAGCCCCGTTGAGCGGTACGAGCAGTACTTC. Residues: CASSPVERYEQYF.

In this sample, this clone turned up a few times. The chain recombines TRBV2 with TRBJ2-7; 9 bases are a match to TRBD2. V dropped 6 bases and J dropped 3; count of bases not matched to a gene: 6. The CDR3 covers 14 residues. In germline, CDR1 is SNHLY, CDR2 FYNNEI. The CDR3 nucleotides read TGTGCCAGCAGGGTAGCGGGGGCCAACTACGAGCAGTACTTC. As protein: CASRVAGANYEQYF.

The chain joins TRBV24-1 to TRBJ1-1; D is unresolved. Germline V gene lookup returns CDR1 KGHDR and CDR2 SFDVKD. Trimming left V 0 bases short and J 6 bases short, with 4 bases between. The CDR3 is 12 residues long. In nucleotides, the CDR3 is TGTGCCACCAGTGATTTGTGGCCTGAAGCTTTCTTT. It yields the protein CATSDLWPEAFF.

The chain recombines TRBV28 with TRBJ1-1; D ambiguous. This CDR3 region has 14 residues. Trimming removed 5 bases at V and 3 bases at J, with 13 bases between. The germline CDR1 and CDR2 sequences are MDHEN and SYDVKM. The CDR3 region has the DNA TGTGCCAGCAGTCTCAGTCCCCGGGACACTGAAGCTTTCTTT. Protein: CASSLSPRDTEAFF.

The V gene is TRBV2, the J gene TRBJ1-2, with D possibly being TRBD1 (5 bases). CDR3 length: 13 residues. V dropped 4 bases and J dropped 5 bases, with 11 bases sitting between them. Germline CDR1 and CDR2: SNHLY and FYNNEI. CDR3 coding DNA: TGTGCCAGCAGTGGTAGCTCAGGGTATGGCTACACCTTC. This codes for CASSGSSGYGYTF.

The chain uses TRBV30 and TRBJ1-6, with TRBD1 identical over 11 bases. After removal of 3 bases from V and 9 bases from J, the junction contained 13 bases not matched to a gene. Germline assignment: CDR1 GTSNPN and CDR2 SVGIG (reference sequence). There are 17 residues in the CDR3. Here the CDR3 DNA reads TGTGCCTGGAGGACCCCCACCCGGACAGGGGGCGGTTCACCCCTCCACTTT. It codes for CAWRTPTRTGGGSPLHF.

The CDR3 DNA reads as TGTGCCACCAGACAGGAGCCCTACGAGCAGTACTTC. This codes for CATRQEPYEQYF. The chain has TRBV19 and TRBJ2-7; D possibly corresponds to TRBD1 (6 bases). Germline V CDR1 and CDR2: LNHDA, SQIVND (reference sequence). The CDR3 length is 12 residues. Trimming cost V 10 bases and J 2 bases, with 12 bases left between them.

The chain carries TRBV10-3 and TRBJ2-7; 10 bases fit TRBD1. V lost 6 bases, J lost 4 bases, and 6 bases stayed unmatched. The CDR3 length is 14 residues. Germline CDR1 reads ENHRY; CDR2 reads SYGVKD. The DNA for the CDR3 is TGTGCCATCAGCTTAGGACAGGGGGGGTACGAGCAGTACTTC. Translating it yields CAISLGQGGYEQYF.

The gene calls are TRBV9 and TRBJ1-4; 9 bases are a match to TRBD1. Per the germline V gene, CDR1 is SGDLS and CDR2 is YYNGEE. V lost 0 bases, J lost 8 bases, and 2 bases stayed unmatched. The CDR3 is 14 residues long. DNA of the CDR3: TGTGCCAGCAGCGTAGGAGGGACAGGGGAAAAACTGTTTTTT. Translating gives CASSVGGTGEKLFF.

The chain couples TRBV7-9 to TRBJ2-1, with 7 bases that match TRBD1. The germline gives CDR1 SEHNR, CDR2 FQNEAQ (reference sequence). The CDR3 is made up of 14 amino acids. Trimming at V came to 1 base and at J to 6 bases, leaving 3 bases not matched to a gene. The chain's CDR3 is CASSLGRDSNEQFF. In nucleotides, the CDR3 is TGTGCCAGCAGCTTAGGAAGGGACAGCAATGAGCAGTTCTTC.

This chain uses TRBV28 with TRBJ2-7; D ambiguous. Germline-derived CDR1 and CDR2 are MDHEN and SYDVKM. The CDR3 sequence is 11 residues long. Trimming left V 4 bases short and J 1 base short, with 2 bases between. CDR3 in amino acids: CASSSSYEQYF. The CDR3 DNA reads TGTGCCAGCAGTTCATCCTACGAGCAGTACTTC.

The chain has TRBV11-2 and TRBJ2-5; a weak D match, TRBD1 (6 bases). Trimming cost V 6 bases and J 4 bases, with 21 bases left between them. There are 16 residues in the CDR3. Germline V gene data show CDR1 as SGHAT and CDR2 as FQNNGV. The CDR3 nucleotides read TGTGCCAGCAGTGAGGCTGGCGAGGGGGTTTTAGAGACCCAGTACTTC. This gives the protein CASSEAGEGVLETQYF.

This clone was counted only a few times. Here the CDR3 reads CASSYSPTSEQYF. The CDR3 DNA reads TGTGCCAGCAGTTACTCCCCTACGAGCGAGCAGTACTTC. The chain is built from TRBV6-2 or TRBV6-3 and TRBJ2-7; D call uncertain. Germline V lookup: CDR1 MNHEY, CDR2 SVGEGT. The CDR3 totals 13 residues. The germline V and J ends were trimmed by 0 bases and 6 bases, with 9 bases remaining between them.

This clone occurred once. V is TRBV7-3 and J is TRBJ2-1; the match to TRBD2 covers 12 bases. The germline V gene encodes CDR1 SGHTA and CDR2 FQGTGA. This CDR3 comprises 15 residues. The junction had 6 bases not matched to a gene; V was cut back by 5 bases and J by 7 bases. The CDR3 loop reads CASSLLAGGPNEQFF. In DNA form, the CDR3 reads TGTGCCAGCAGCCTTCTAGCGGGGGGGCCGAATGAGCAGTTCTTC.

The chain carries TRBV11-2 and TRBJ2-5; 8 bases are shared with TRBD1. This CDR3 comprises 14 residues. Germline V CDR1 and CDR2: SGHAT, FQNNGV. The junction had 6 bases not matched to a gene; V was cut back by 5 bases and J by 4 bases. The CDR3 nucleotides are TGTGCCAGCAGCCCCAGGGGGCCGGGAGAGACCCAGTACTTC. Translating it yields CASSPRGPGETQYF.

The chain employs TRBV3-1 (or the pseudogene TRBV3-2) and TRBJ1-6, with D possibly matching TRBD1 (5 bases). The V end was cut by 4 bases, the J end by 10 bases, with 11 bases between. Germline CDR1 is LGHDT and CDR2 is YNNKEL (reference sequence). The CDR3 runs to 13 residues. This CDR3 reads CASSLRVSSPLHF. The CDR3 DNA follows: TGTGCCAGCAGCCTCAGGGTAAGCTCACCCCTCCACTTT.

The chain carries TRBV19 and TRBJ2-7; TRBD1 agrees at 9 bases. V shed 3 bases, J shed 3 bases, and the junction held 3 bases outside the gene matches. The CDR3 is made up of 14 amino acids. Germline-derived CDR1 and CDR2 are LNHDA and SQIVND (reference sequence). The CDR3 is CASSISDRGYEQYF. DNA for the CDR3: TGTGCCAGTAGTATCTCGGACAGGGGCTACGAGCAGTACTTC.

CDR3: CASRELGQGVETQYF. As DNA, the CDR3 is TGTGCCAGCAGAGAGTTGGGACAGGGGGTTGAGACCCAGTACTTC. The chain employs TRBV27 and TRBJ2-5, with 11 bases aligning to TRBD1. The germline gives CDR1 MNHEY, CDR2 SMNVEV (reference sequence). V shed 6 bases and J 5 bases; nucleotides not matched to a gene: 8. The CDR3 length is 15 residues.

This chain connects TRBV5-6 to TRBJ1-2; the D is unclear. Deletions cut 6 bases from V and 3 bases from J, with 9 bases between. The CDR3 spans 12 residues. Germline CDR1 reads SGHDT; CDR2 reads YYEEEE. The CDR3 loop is CASTLYDYGYTF. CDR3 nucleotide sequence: TGTGCCAGCACCCTATACGACTATGGCTACACCTTC.

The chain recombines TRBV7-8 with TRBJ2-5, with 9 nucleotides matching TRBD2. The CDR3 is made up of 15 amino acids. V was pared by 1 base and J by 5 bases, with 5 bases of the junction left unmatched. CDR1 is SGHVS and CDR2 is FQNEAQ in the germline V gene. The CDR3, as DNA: TGTGCCAGCAGCTTAGGATCGGCGGGGGGGGAGACCCAGTACTTC. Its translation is CASSLGSAGGETQYF.

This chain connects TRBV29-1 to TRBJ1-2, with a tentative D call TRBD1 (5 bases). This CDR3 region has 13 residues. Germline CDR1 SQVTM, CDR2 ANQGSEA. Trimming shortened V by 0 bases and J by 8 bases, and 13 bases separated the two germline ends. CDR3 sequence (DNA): TGCAGCGTTGAAGAGGGGGGTGGGTACGGCTACACCTTC. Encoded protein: CSVEEGGGYGYTF.

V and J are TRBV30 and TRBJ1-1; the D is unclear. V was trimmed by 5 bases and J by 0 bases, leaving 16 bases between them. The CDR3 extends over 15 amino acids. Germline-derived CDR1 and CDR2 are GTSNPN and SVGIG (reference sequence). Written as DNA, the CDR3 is TGTGCCTGGGCGACCGGAAATACTATGAACACTGAAGCTTTCTTT. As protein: CAWATGNTMNTEAFF. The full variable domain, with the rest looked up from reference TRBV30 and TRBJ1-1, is SQTIHQWPATLVQPVGSPLSLECTVEGTSNPNLYWYRQAAGRGLQLLFYSVGIGQISSEVPQNLSASRPQDRQFILSSKKLLLSDSGFYLCAWATGNTMNTEAFFGQGTRLTVV.

The CDR3 DNA follows: TGTGCCTGGAGGGGGCAGGGGCAAGAGACCCAGTACTTC. Translating gives CAWRGQGQETQYF. The V gene is TRBV30, the J gene TRBJ2-5; weak D call: TRBD1 (6 bases). Germline V gene data show CDR1 as GTSNPN and CDR2 as SVGIG (reference sequence). V gave up 3 bases and J gave up 2 bases, with 10 bases separating them. The CDR3 is made up of 13 amino acids.

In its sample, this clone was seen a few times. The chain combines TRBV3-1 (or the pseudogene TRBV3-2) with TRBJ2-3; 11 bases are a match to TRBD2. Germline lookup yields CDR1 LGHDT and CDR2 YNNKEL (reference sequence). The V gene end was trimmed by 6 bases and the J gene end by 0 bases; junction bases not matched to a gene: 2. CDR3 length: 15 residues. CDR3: CASSIAGGSTDTQYF. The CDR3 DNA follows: TGTGCCAGCAGTATAGCGGGGGGGAGCACAGATACGCAGTATTTT.

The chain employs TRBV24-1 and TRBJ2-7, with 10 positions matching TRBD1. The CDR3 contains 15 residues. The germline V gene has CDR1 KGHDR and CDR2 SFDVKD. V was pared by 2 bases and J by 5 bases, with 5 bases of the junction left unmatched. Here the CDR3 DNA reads TGTGCCACCAGTGATTCGAGACAGGGGGCTCACGAGCAGTACTTC. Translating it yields CATSDSRQGAHEQYF.

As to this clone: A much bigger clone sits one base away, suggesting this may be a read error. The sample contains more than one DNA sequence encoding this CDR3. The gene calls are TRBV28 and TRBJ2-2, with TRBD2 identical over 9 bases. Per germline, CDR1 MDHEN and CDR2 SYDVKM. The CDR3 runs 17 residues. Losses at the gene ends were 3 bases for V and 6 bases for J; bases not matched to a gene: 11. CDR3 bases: TGTGCCAGCAGTTTGTGGGAACTCGCGGGGGGGCCCGGGGAGCTGTTTTTT. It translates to CASSLWELAGGPGELFF.

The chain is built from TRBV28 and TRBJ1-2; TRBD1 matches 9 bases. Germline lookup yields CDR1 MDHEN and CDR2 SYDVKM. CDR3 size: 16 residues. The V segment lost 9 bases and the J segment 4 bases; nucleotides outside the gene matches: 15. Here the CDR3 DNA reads TGTGCCAGTCTGCAAACCCTCGGACAGGGGATCTATGGCTACACCTTC. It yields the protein CASLQTLGQGIYGYTF.